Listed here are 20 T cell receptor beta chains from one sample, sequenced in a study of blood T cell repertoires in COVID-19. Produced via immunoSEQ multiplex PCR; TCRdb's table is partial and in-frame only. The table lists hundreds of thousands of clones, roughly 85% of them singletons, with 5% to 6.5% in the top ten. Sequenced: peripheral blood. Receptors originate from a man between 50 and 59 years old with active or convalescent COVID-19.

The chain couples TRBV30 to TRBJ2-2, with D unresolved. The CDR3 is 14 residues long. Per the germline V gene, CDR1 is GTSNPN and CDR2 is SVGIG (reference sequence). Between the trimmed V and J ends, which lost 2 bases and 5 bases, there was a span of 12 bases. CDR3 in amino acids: CAWSLDSRTGELFF. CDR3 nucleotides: TGTGCCTGGAGTTTAGACTCGCGAACCGGGGAGCTGTTTTTT.

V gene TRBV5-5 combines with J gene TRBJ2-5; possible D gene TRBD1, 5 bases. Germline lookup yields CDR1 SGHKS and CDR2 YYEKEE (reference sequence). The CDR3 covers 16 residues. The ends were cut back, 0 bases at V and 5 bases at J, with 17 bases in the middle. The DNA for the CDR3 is TGTGCCAGCAGCTTGGCCGCAGGCCCAGGGTATGAGACCCAGTACTTC. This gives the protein CASSLAAGPGYETQYF.

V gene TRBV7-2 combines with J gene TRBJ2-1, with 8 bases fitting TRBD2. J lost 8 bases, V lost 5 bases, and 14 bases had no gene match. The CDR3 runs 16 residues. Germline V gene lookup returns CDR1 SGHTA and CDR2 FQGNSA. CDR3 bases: TGTGCCAGCAGCCCCGGGGTGCGGGAGGAGTGGTATGAGCAGTTCTTC. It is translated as CASSPGVREEWYEQFF.

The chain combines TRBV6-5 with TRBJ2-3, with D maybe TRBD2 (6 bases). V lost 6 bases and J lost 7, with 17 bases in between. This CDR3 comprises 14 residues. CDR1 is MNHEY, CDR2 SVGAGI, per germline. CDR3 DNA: TGTGCCAGCAGCACTAGCCCCTCGTTTAATACGCAGTATTTT. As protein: CASSTSPSFNTQYF.

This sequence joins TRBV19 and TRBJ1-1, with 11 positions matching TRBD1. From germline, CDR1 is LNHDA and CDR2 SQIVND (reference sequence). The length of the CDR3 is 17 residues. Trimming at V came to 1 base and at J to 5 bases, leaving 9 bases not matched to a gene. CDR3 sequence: CASSIVGDRGKGTEAFF. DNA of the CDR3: TGTGCCAGTAGTATAGTTGGGGACAGGGGGAAGGGGACTGAAGCTTTCTTT.

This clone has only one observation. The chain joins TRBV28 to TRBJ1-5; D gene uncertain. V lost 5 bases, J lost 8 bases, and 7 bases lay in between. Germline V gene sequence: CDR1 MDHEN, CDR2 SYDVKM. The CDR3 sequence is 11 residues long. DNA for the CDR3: TGTGCCAGCAGTGTGGAGGAGCCCCAGCATTTT. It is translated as CASSVEEPQHF.

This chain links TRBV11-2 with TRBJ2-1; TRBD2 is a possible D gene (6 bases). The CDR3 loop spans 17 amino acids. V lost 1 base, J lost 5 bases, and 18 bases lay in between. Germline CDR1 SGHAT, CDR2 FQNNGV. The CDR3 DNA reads TGTGCCAGCAGCTTAGGGGAGGCCCCTTTGGGGAACAATGAGCAGTTCTTC. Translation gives CASSLGEAPLGNNEQFF. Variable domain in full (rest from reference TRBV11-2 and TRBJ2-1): EAGVAQSPRYKIIEKRQSVAFWCNPISGHATLYWYQQILGQGPKLLIQFQNNGVVDDSQLPKDRFSAERLKGVDSTLKIQPAKLEDSAVYLCASSLGEAPLGNNEQFFGPGTRLTVL.

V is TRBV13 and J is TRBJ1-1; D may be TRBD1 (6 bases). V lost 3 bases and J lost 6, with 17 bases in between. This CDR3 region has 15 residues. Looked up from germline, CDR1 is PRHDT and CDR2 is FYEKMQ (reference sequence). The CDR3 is CASSLVGGGFPEAFF. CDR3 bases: TGTGCCAGCAGCTTGGTTGGTGGGGGCTTCCCTGAAGCTTTCTTT.

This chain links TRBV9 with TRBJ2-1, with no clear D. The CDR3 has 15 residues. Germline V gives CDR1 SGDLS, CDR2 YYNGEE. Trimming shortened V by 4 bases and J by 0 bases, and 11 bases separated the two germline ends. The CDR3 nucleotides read TGTGCCAGCAGCCTCTCGTCGAGCTCCTACAATGAGCAGTTCTTC. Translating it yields CASSLSSSSYNEQFF.

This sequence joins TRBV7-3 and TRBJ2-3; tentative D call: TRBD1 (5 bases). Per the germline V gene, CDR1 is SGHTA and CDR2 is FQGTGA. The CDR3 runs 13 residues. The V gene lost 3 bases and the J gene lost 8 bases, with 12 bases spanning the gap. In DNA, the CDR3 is TGTGCCAGCAGCTTGACCCATCAGGGTACGCAGTATTTT. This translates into CASSLTHQGTQYF.

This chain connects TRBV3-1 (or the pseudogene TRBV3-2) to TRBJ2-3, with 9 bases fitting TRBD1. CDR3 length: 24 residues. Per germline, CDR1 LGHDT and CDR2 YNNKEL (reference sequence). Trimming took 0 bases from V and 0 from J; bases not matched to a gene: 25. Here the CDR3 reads CASSQDWWDREEGDGSTSTDTQYF. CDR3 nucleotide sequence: TGTGCCAGCAGCCAAGATTGGTGGGACAGGGAGGAGGGAGATGGATCTACTAGCACAGATACGCAGTATTTT.

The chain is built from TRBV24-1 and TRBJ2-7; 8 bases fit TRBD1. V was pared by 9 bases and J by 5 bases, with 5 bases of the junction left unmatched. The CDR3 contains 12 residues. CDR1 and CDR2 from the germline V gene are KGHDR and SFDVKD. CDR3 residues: CATGGQGNEQYF. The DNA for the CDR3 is TGTGCCACCGGTGGACAGGGAAACGAGCAGTACTTC.

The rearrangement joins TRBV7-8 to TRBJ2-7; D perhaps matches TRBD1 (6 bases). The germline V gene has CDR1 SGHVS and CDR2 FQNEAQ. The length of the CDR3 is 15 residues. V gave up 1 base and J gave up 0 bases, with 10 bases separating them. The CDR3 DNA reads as TGTGCCAGCAGCTTAGTAGGGGGTAGCTCCTACGAGCAGTACTTC. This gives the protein CASSLVGGSSYEQYF.

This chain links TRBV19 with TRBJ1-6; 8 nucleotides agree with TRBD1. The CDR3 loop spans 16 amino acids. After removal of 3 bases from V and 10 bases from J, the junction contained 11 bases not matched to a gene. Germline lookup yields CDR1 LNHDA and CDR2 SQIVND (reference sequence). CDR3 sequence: CASSINAGGGRSPLHF. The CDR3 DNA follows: TGTGCCAGTAGTATTAACGCAGGGGGCGGACGGTCACCCCTCCACTTT.

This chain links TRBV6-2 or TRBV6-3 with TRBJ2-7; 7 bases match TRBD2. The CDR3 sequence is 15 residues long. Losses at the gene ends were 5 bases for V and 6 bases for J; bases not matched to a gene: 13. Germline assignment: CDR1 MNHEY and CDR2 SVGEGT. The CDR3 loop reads CASSIGLGAGFEQYF. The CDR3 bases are TGTGCCAGCAGTATCGGACTAGGTGCCGGGTTCGAGCAGTACTTC.

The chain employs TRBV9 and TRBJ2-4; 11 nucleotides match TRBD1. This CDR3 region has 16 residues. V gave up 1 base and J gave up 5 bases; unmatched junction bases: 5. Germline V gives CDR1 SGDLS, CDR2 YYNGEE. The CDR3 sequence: CASSVLDRGPQNIQYF. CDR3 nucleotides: TGTGCCAGCAGCGTATTGGACAGGGGGCCCCAAAACATTCAGTACTTC.

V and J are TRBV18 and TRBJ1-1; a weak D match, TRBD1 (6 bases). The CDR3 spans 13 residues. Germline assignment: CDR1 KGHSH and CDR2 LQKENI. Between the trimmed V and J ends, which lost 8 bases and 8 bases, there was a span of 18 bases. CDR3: CASLDSGGQEAFF. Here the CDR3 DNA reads TGTGCCAGCCTCGACAGTGGGGGACAAGAAGCTTTCTTT.

DNA for the CDR3: TGCAGCGTTGAGGAACCGGGACGGGAGGACAATGAGCAGTTCTTC. Translation gives CSVEEPGREDNEQFF. This chain links TRBV29-1 with TRBJ2-1; 7 bases line up with TRBD2. With V trimmed by 3 bases and J by 5 bases, 10 bases remained unmatched. This CDR3 region has 15 residues. CDR1 and CDR2 (germline): SQVTM, ANQGSEA.

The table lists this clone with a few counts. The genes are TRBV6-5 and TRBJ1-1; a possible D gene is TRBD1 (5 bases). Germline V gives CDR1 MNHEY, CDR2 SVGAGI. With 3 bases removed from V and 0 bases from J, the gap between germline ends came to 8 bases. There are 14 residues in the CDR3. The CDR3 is CASSYWGMNTEAFF. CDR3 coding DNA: TGTGCCAGCAGTTATTGGGGCATGAACACTGAAGCTTTCTTT.

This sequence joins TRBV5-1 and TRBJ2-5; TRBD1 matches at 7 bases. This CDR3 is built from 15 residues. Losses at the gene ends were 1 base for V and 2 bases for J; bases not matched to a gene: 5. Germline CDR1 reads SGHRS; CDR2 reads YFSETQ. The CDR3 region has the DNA TGCGCCAGCAGCTTGATTGGCAGGGGGCAAGAGACCCAGTACTTC. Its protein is CASSLIGRGQETQYF. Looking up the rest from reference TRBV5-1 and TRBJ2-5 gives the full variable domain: KAGVTQTPRYLIKTRGQQVTLSCSPISGHRSVSWYQQTPGQGLQFLFEYFSETQRNKGNFPGRFSGRQFSNSRSEMNVSTLELGDSALYLCASSLIGRGQETQYFGPGTRLLVL.